A selection of T cell receptor beta chains follows, all from one sample in a study of CD8 T cells in Susac syndrome. TCRdb re-analysed the immunoSEQ multiplex PCR reads in MiXCR, keeping a single row per CDR3 protein. The sample contains about 300,000 distinct CDR3 sequences, about 91% of which appear only once. Sequencing used CD4+ T cells from PBMCs. These receptors were taken from a human donor with multiple sclerosis. CDR3s include the opening cysteine and the closing phenylalanine or tryptophan. The D gene is left open where the match is weak. Some rows have no size entry. The others give once, few or many, or a class for an expanded clone.

clone size: NA; V gene: TRBV7-6; J gene: TRBJ2-1; D gene: TRBD2; CDR3 protein: CASSLLPRTRGYNEQFF; CDR3 DNA: TGTGCCAGCAGCTTATTACCGCGGACTAGAGGCTACAATGAGCAGTTCTTC
clone size: NA; V gene: TRBV30; J gene: TRBJ1-2; D gene: NA; CDR3 protein: CAWSVGVDYGYTF; CDR3 DNA: TGTGCCTGGAGTGTAGGAGTTGACTATGGCTACACCTTC
clone size: once; V gene: TRBV2; J gene: TRBJ2-3; D gene: NA; CDR3 protein: CASLAGLTQYF; CDR3 DNA: TGTGCCAGCTTAGCAGGACTAACGCAGTATTTT
clone size: once; V gene: TRBV5-4; J gene: TRBJ2-1; D gene: TRBD2; CDR3 protein: CASSLRGGGANNEQFF; CDR3 DNA: TGTGCCAGCAGCTTGCGCGGCGGGGGGGCGAACAATGAGCAGTTCTTC
clone size: NA; V gene: TRBV10-3; J gene: TRBJ2-3; D gene: NA; CDR3 protein: CAISESTTTDTQYF; CDR3 DNA: TGTGCCATCAGTGAGTCGACTACCACAGATACGCAGTATTTT
clone size: NA; V gene: TRBV12-3/TRBV12-4; J gene: TRBJ2-2; D gene: TRBD2; CDR3 protein: CASSKGLDGGELFF; CDR3 DNA: TGTGCCAGCAGTAAAGGACTAGATGGCGGGGAGCTGTTTTTT
clone size: NA; V gene: TRBV7-2; J gene: TRBJ1-2; D gene: NA; CDR3 protein: CASSFHLTGSDGYTF; CDR3 DNA: TGTGCCAGCAGCTTCCATTTAACAGGCTCTGATGGCTACACCTTC
clone size: NA; V gene: TRBV3-1; J gene: TRBJ2-1; D gene: TRBD2; CDR3 protein: CASSQDHAGVYNEQFF; CDR3 DNA: TGTGCCAGCAGCCAAGACCATGCGGGGGTCTACAATGAGCAGTTCTTC
clone size: NA; V gene: TRBV29-1; J gene: TRBJ2-6; D gene: NA; CDR3 protein: CSVGQGITTF; CDR3 DNA: NA
clone size: NA; V gene: TRBV5-1; J gene: TRBJ2-7; D gene: NA; CDR3 protein: CASQKAGYEQYF; CDR3 DNA: TGCGCCAGCCAGAAAGCGGGCTACGAGCAGTACTTC
clone size: few; V gene: TRBV30; J gene: TRBJ2-7; D gene: NA; CDR3 protein: CAWSRRPPYEQYF; CDR3 DNA: TGTGCCTGGAGTAGACGGCCCCCCTACGAGCAGTACTTC
clone size: NA; V gene: TRBV29-1; J gene: TRBJ1-4; D gene: NA; CDR3 protein: CSAAPLGNEKLFF; CDR3 DNA: TGCAGCGCCGCGCCGCTAGGAAATGAAAAACTGTTTTTT
clone size: NA; V gene: TRBV7-2; J gene: TRBJ1-4; D gene: TRBD1; CDR3 protein: CASSRTGGYEKLFF; CDR3 DNA: TGTGCCAGCAGCCGAACAGGGGGCTATGAAAAACTGTTTTTT
clone size: NA; V gene: TRBV30; J gene: TRBJ2-1; D gene: NA; CDR3 protein: CAWSVRSSYNEQFF; CDR3 DNA: TGTGCCTGGAGTGTGAGAAGCTCCTACAATGAGCAGTTCTTC
clone size: NA; V gene: TRBV7-9; J gene: TRBJ1-5; D gene: NA; CDR3 protein: CASSADAGVNQPQHF; CDR3 DNA: TGTGCCAGCAGCGCGGACGCCGGAGTCAATCAGCCCCAGCATTTT
clone size: NA; V gene: TRBV28; J gene: TRBJ2-3; D gene: NA; CDR3 protein: CAGGDSGTDTQYF; CDR3 DNA: TGTGCCGGGGGGGACAGCGGCACAGATACGCAGTATTTT
clone size: NA; V gene: TRBV5-4; J gene: TRBJ2-1; D gene: NA; CDR3 protein: CASSLIGSYQKGFNEQFF; CDR3 DNA: TGTGCCAGCAGCTTGATTGGTTCGTACCAAAAAGGGTTCAATGAGCAGTTCTTC
clone size: NA; V gene: TRBV19; J gene: TRBJ2-1; D gene: NA; CDR3 protein: CASTIGHRGSNEQFF; CDR3 DNA: TGTGCCAGTACTATCGGCCATCGGGGGAGCAATGAGCAGTTCTTC
clone size: NA; V gene: TRBV6-2/TRBV6-3; J gene: TRBJ1-3; D gene: NA; CDR3 protein: CASKRESSGNTIYF; CDR3 DNA: TGTGCCAGCAAGAGAGAGAGCTCTGGAAACACCATATATTTT
clone size: NA; V gene: TRBV12-3/TRBV12-4; J gene: TRBJ2-1; D gene: NA; CDR3 protein: CASSNGVLNEQFF; CDR3 DNA: TGTGCCAGCAGCAACGGTGTCCTCAATGAGCAGTTCTTC
clone size: once; V gene: TRBV7-3; J gene: TRBJ2-1; D gene: TRBD2; CDR3 protein: CASSFAPLSGGNEQFF; CDR3 DNA: TGTGCCAGCAGCTTCGCCCCCTTGAGCGGGGGGAATGAGCAGTTCTTC
clone size: NA; V gene: TRBV29-1; J gene: TRBJ1-3; D gene: NA; CDR3 protein: CSVDQAGSGNTIYF; CDR3 DNA: TGCAGCGTTGACCAGGCGGGCTCTGGAAACACCATATATTTT
clone size: once; V gene: TRBV9; J gene: TRBJ2-7; D gene: NA; CDR3 protein: CASSVGGDLSYEQYF; CDR3 DNA: TGTGCCAGCAGCGTTGGTGGGGATCTGTCCTACGAGCAGTACTTC
clone size: NA; V gene: TRBV20-1; J gene: TRBJ1-5; D gene: TRBD1; CDR3 protein: CSVQDRAGGQPQHF; CDR3 DNA: TGCAGCGTACAGGACAGGGCCGGGGGTCAGCCCCAGCATTTT
clone size: once; V gene: TRBV7-2; J gene: TRBJ2-5; D gene: TRBD1; CDR3 protein: CASSKQGARETQYF; CDR3 DNA: TGTGCCAGCAGTAAACAGGGGGCACGGGAGACCCAGTACTTC
clone size: NA; V gene: TRBV4-1; J gene: TRBJ2-2; D gene: NA; CDR3 protein: CASSHQGGNTGELFF; CDR3 DNA: TGCGCCAGCAGCCACCAAGGTGGGAACACCGGGGAGCTGTTTTTT
clone size: once; V gene: TRBV30; J gene: TRBJ1-1; D gene: NA; CDR3 protein: CACHPGGRDTEAFF; CDR3 DNA: TGTGCCTGTCACCCGGGGGGGCGGGATACTGAAGCTTTCTTT
clone size: once; V gene: TRBV4-3; J gene: TRBJ1-5; D gene: NA; CDR3 protein: CASSQDKGGNQPQHF; CDR3 DNA: TGCGCCAGCAGCCAAGATAAGGGAGGCAATCAGCCCCAGCATTTT
clone size: NA; V gene: TRBV7-9; J gene: TRBJ2-7; D gene: NA; CDR3 protein: CASSQQSYEQYF; CDR3 DNA: TGTGCCAGCAGCCAACAGAGCTACGAGCAGTACTTC
clone size: NA; V gene: TRBV7-2; J gene: TRBJ2-3; D gene: NA; CDR3 protein: CASSLADPLNADTQYF; CDR3 DNA: TGTGCCAGCAGCTTAGCGGACCCCCTAAACGCAGATACGCAGTATTTT
clone size: NA; V gene: TRBV12-3/TRBV12-4; J gene: TRBJ2-3; D gene: NA; CDR3 protein: CASSSGQGTQYF; CDR3 DNA: TGTGCCAGCAGTTCCGGGCAGGGAACGCAGTATTTT
clone size: NA; V gene: TRBV20-1; J gene: TRBJ2-7; D gene: TRBD2; CDR3 protein: CSARDNGGRAGLYGEQYF; CDR3 DNA: TGCAGTGCTAGAGATAATGGCGGGAGGGCCGGGCTCTACGGCGAGCAGTACTTC
clone size: NA; V gene: TRBV5-8; J gene: TRBJ1-1; D gene: NA; CDR3 protein: CASSLRQRNTEAFF; CDR3 DNA: TGTGCCAGCAGCTTGCGGCAGCGGAACACTGAAGCTTTCTTT
clone size: NA; V gene: TRBV12-3/TRBV12-4; J gene: TRBJ1-3; D gene: NA; CDR3 protein: CASSYTGRGNTIYF; CDR3 DNA: TGTGCCAGCAGTTACACAGGGCGCGGAAACACCATATATTTT
clone size: NA; V gene: TRBV6-2/TRBV6-3; J gene: TRBJ1-1; D gene: TRBD1; CDR3 protein: CASTLPQGAALRGMNTEAFF; CDR3 DNA: TGTGCCAGCACCCTACCCCAGGGGGCGGCCCTCCGGGGCATGAACACTGAAGCTTTCTTT
clone size: NA; V gene: TRBV19; J gene: TRBJ1-5; D gene: TRBD1; CDR3 protein: CASSTSRTGFQPQHF; CDR3 DNA: TGTGCCAGTAGTACCTCGCGGACAGGGTTCCAGCCCCAGCATTTT
clone size: NA; V gene: TRBV7-8; J gene: TRBJ1-3; D gene: NA; CDR3 protein: CASSWRGLGSGNTIYF; CDR3 DNA: TGTGCCAGCAGCTGGAGGGGGTTAGGCTCTGGAAACACCATATATTTT
clone size: NA; V gene: TRBV5-1; J gene: TRBJ1-1; D gene: TRBD1; CDR3 protein: CASKVTGTNTEAFF; CDR3 DNA: TGCGCCAGCAAGGTGACAGGGACGAACACTGAAGCTTTCTTT
clone size: NA; V gene: TRBV5-6; J gene: TRBJ2-1; D gene: NA; CDR3 protein: CASSTSSRGGDEQFF; CDR3 DNA: TGTGCCAGCAGCACCTCATCCAGGGGAGGAGATGAGCAGTTCTTC
clone size: NA; V gene: TRBV5-4; J gene: TRBJ2-1; D gene: TRBD2; CDR3 protein: CASSFPGTSGNEQFF; CDR3 DNA: TGTGCCAGCAGCTTTCCCGGGACTAGCGGGAATGAGCAGTTCTTC
clone size: NA; V gene: TRBV29-1; J gene: TRBJ2-7; D gene: TRBD2; CDR3 protein: CSYSGTRLGEQYF; CDR3 DNA: TGCAGCTATTCCGGGACTAGGTTGGGGGAGCAGTACTTC
clone size: once; V gene: TRBV29-1; J gene: TRBJ2-1; D gene: TRBD2; CDR3 protein: CSVEQSGTSGSYEQFF; CDR3 DNA: TGCAGCGTTGAACAATCCGGGACTAGCGGGAGCTATGAGCAGTTCTTC
clone size: NA; V gene: TRBV19; J gene: TRBJ2-6; D gene: NA; CDR3 protein: CASSIGVERSGANVLTF; CDR3 DNA: TGTGCCAGTAGTATTGGCGTTGAGAGGTCTGGGGCCAACGTCCTGACTTTC
clone size: NA; V gene: TRBV9; J gene: TRBJ2-3; D gene: NA; CDR3 protein: CASSVAAGLRDTQYF; CDR3 DNA: TGTGCCAGCAGCGTAGCAGCAGGGTTAAGAGATACGCAGTATTTT
clone size: NA; V gene: TRBV20-1; J gene: TRBJ1-2; D gene: NA; CDR3 protein: CSANNIVENYGYTF; CDR3 DNA: TGCAGTGCTAACAATATTGTCGAAAACTATGGCTACACCTTC
clone size: NA; V gene: TRBV29-1; J gene: TRBJ2-2; D gene: NA; CDR3 protein: CSGGGTGELFF; CDR3 DNA: TGCAGCGGAGGTGGCACCGGGGAGCTGTTTTTT
clone size: NA; V gene: TRBV3-1; J gene: TRBJ1-5; D gene: NA; CDR3 protein: CASSSNRRVEPQHF; CDR3 DNA: TGTGCCAGCAGCTCCAACCGCAGGGTCGAGCCCCAGCATTTT
clone size: NA; V gene: TRBV9; J gene: TRBJ2-1; D gene: TRBD2; CDR3 protein: CASSVVASGRNEQFF; CDR3 DNA: TGTGCCAGCAGCGTAGTGGCTAGCGGGAGGAATGAGCAGTTCTTC
clone size: few; V gene: TRBV5-6; J gene: TRBJ2-3; D gene: TRBD2; CDR3 protein: CASSFSGGATDTQYF; CDR3 DNA: TGTGCCAGCAGCTTTAGCGGGGGGGCGACGGATACGCAGTATTTT
clone size: once; V gene: TRBV5-6; J gene: TRBJ1-2; D gene: TRBD1; CDR3 protein: CASSFSTGESYGYTF; CDR3 DNA: TGTGCCAGCAGCTTCTCGACAGGGGAATCCTATGGCTACACCTTC
clone size: NA; V gene: TRBV19; J gene: TRBJ1-1; D gene: TRBD1; CDR3 protein: CATKEDRKVPRSEAFF; CDR3 DNA: TGTGCCACTAAGGAGGACAGGAAGGTCCCGAGAAGCGAGGCTTTCTTT
clone size: NA; V gene: TRBV6-4; J gene: TRBJ2-1; D gene: TRBD1; CDR3 protein: CASSRGQGRDNEQFF; CDR3 DNA: TGTGCCAGCAGCCGAGGACAGGGAAGGGACAATGAGCAGTTCTTC
clone size: once; V gene: TRBV7-2; J gene: TRBJ1-2; D gene: NA; CDR3 protein: CASSFQSAGGEGYTF; CDR3 DNA: TGTGCCAGCAGCTTCCAATCGGCCGGAGGGGAGGGCTACACCTTC
clone size: NA; V gene: TRBV12-3/TRBV12-4; J gene: TRBJ2-5; D gene: NA; CDR3 protein: CASSPIYETQYF; CDR3 DNA: TGTGCCAGCAGTCCGATATACGAGACCCAGTACTTC
clone size: NA; V gene: TRBV5-1; J gene: TRBJ1-1; D gene: NA; CDR3 protein: CASSLEGVRGTEAFF; CDR3 DNA: TGCGCCAGCAGCTTGGAAGGGGTGAGAGGCACTGAAGCTTTCTTT